This passage covers 11 T cell receptor beta chains from one sample sequenced in a study of control samples from healthy donors and cancer patients (dated by TCRdb to the early 2020s). The library was obtained by the immunoSEQ multiplex PCR assay. TCRdb holds this immuneACCESS table with in-frame rearrangements only. Some clones are missing; in checked studies, unresolved V genes explain under half, and the rest has no known cause. The sample table shows approximately 140,000 clones, and more than 85% are seen once. Just over 8.5% of the sample is held by the ten biggest clonotypes. Sequenced: blood. These TCRs come from a woman aged 25 to 39 in good health.

The chain has TRBV2 and TRBJ2-5; possible D gene TRBD2, 6 bases. This CDR3 is 14 amino acids long. CDR1 SNHLY and CDR2 FYNNEI come from the germline V gene. Trimming removed 5 bases from V and 7 bases from J, with 17 bases in between. CDR3 in amino acids: CASSSIQGEATQYF. The CDR3 DNA sequence: TGTGCCAGCAGTTCCATTCAAGGGGAGGCGACCCAGTACTTC.

The DNA for the CDR3 is TGCAGTGCTAGTGACAGGTTTTCCTACGAGCAGTACTTC. Amino acids: CSASDRFSYEQYF. The chain has TRBV20-1 and TRBJ2-7; D is possibly TRBD1 (6 bases). This CDR3 has 13 residues. The germline V and J ends were trimmed by 3 bases and 1 base, with 10 bases remaining between them. CDR1 is DFQATT, CDR2 SNEGSKA, per germline (reference sequence).

The genes are TRBV7-6 and TRBJ2-7; possibly TRBD2 for D (5 bases). In germline, CDR1 is SGHVS, CDR2 FNYEAQ. The CDR3 sequence is 15 residues long. V was shortened by 2 bases and J by 0 bases, with 11 bases between the two germline ends. This CDR3 is CASSLNGMSSYEQYF. The CDR3 nucleotides are TGTGCCAGCAGCTTAAACGGGATGAGCTCCTACGAGCAGTACTTC.

The V gene is TRBV19, the J gene TRBJ2-1, with unresolved D. CDR3 length: 11 amino acids. From germline, CDR1 is LNHDA and CDR2 SQIVND (reference sequence). Trimming cost V 3 bases and J 7 bases, with 4 bases left between them. Here the CDR3 DNA reads TGTGCCAGTAGTATTGATAATGAGCAGTTCTTC. Residues: CASSIDNEQFF.

The CDR3 is CASSQDSLIAGRLYEQYF. CDR3 nucleotide sequence: TGTGCCAGCAGCCAAGACTCCCTCATAGCGGGAAGGTTGTACGAGCAGTACTTC. V usage is TRBV3-1 (or the pseudogene TRBV3-2) and J usage is TRBJ2-7, with TRBD2 matching 8 bases. The CDR3 consists of 18 residues. The J segment lost 4 bases and the V segment lost 0 bases, leaving 14 bases of the junction unmatched. Germline V gene sequence: CDR1 LGHDT, CDR2 YNNKEL (reference sequence).

The chain recombines TRBV19 with TRBJ2-1, with 8 nucleotides matching TRBD1. Looked up from germline, CDR1 is LNHDA and CDR2 is SQIVND (reference sequence). CDR3 length equals 15 residues. Trimming at V came to 5 bases and at J to 3 bases, leaving 6 bases not matched to a gene. The CDR3 loop reads CASSHGQGYYNEQFF. In nucleotides, the CDR3 is TGTGCCAGTAGTCATGGACAGGGCTACTACAATGAGCAGTTCTTC. Full variable domain (outside the CDR3, taken from reference TRBV19 and TRBJ2-1): DGGITQSPKYLFRKEGQNVTLSCEQNLNHDAMYWYRQDPGQGLRLIYYSQIVNDFQKGDIAEGYSVSREKKESFPLTVTSAQKNPTAFYLCASSHGQGYYNEQFFGPGTRLTVL.

J is TRBJ2-5 and V is TRBV5-1; 11 nucleotides line up with TRBD2. The V gene end was trimmed by 3 bases and the J gene end by 2 bases; junction bases not matched to a gene: 6. This CDR3 is built from 16 residues. Germline CDR1 and CDR2: SGHRS and YFSETQ. The CDR3 here is CASSWRGTSGQETQYF. CDR3 sequence (DNA): TGCGCCAGCAGCTGGCGGGGGACTAGCGGACAAGAGACCCAGTACTTC.

V and J are TRBV2 and TRBJ1-5; no clear D gene. The CDR3 has 17 residues. CDR1 and CDR2 from the germline V gene are SNHLY and FYNNEI. V lost 2 bases, J lost 0 bases, and 14 bases lay in between. CDR3 sequence reads: CASSEWGGRVSNQPQHF. CDR3 in DNA: TGTGCCAGCAGTGAATGGGGAGGCAGAGTTAGCAATCAGCCCCAGCATTTT. Full variable domain (missing parts from reference TRBV2 and TRBJ1-5): EPEVTQTPSHQVTQMGQEVILRCVPISNHLYFYWYRQILGQKVEFLVSFYNNEISEKSEIFDDQFSVERPDGSNFTLKIRSTKLEDSAMYFCASSEWGGRVSNQPQHFGDGTRLSIL.

A single count supports this clone. The chain employs TRBV5-1 and TRBJ1-3, with D maybe TRBD1 (5 bases). The CDR3 loop spans 14 amino acids. The V and J ends lost 2 bases and 2 bases respectively, with 8 bases between them. From germline, CDR1 is SGHRS and CDR2 YFSETQ. The CDR3 region is CASSFEGTGNTIYF. The CDR3 region has the DNA TGCGCCAGCAGCTTTGAGGGGACTGGAAACACCATATATTTT.

Only a few counts were recorded for this clone. The chain is built from TRBV4-1 and TRBJ1-4, with a weak D call TRBD1 (5 bases). This CDR3 spans 15 amino acids. CDR1 is MGHRA and CDR2 is YSYEKL in the germline V gene. V lost 0 bases and J 7 bases, leaving 12 bases between the germline ends. For the CDR3, the DNA is TGCGCCAGCAGCCAAGAAGCCGGGACGGTTGAAAAACTGTTTTTT. Its protein is CASSQEAGTVEKLFF.

The chain joins TRBV6-6 to TRBJ2-7; 10 nucleotides match TRBD2. CDR1 and CDR2 (germline): MNHNY, SVGAGI (reference sequence). The CDR3 spans 13 residues. V lost 7 bases to trimming and J lost 1 base; unmatched junction nucleotides: 1. The CDR3 DNA follows: TGTGCCAGCAATAGCGGGAGGTCCTACGAGCAGTACTTC. This sequence encodes CASNSGRSYEQYF.